These T cell receptor beta chains were read from a single sample in a study of persistence of HIV-infected CD4 T cells. Their specific antigens are unknown. The repertoire was sequenced with immunoSEQ multiplex PCR; TCRdb's copy has only in-frame clones and lacks some. The table records 50,000 or so clones, around 75% of them present only once. The sequencing here drew on CD4+ T cells sorted from PBMCs after roughly 19-hour stimulation, taken from a patient who received antiretroviral therapy. The receptors here all came from an adult man with HIV who was CMV-seropositive. CDR3s include the opening cysteine and the closing phenylalanine or tryptophan. Each record gives: clone size, V gene, CDR3 protein. Clone size is stated in some rows and not others, as once, few, many or a class when expanded.

. | TRBV29-1 | CSVKGRDEKLFF
. | TRBV3-1/TRBV3-2 | CASSPLGPYEQYF
. | TRBV18 | CASSPRGDGYTF
. | TRBV14 | CASSQENLGNYEQYF
medium-sized | TRBV5-6 | CASSFEQGVAGELFF
. | TRBV3-1/TRBV3-2 | CASSQKRGIGEKLFF
. | TRBV19 | CASSTPTTSGSEQYF
few | TRBV3-1/TRBV3-2 | CASSHASGALYNSPLHF
few | TRBV25-1 | CASSEYSEQFF
. | TRBV6-5 | CASSLWDRTIPGELFF
. | TRBV7-8 | CASSLNSGGDQETQYF
. | TRBV3-1/TRBV3-2 | CASSQAKVRGSPLHF
. | TRBV19 | CASSWTGGGYGYTF
. | TRBV24-1 | CATSDPSISARGYSNQPQHF
few | TRBV10-3 | CAITQGPDEQYF
few | TRBV2 | CASSGTTNEKLFF
. | TRBV7-2 | CASSLARGGPTEAFF
few | TRBV18 | CASSPPRPGANVLTF
. | TRBV12-3/TRBV12-4 | CASRSTARRLYF
. | TRBV29-1 | CSAHPGGAGYGYTF
. | TRBV6-5 | CASGRVYNSPLHF
once | TRBV18 | CASSPLGQGTSEAFF
. | TRBV7-2 | CASSLVAGEQGTQYF
. | TRBV19 | CASSLRGYGYTF
. | TRBV2 | CASSSRTGEQYF
large | TRBV7-2 | CASSLEILSGNTIYF
. | TRBV4-1 | CASSLRDSGEQYF
. | TRBV5-4 | CASSRGPPYEQYF
. | TRBV15 | CATSRRDGHNEQFF
. | TRBV15 | CATSRDRASNQPQHF
. | TRBV25-1 | CASSEWNTYNSPLHF
. | TRBV19 | CASRRGSARGGQPQHF
. | TRBV6-2/TRBV6-3 | CASSTTRDRGRSQPQHF
. | TRBV5-1 | CASSLESRGRKETQYF
. | TRBV30 | CAWSTQNEQFF
few | TRBV10-3 | CAAGGRTSGNTIYF
once | TRBV27 | CASSSSTGLPRDEQFF
. | TRBV7-8 | CASSSTSGSQYEQYF
. | TRBV2 | CASSPDSYSGNTIYF
. | TRBV7-2 | CASSLEQNYGYTF
. | TRBV2 | CASGAARNEKLFF
. | TRBV7-9 | CASSFGQGWGDYQETQYF
few | TRBV10-2 | CASSDPGQVRTEQFF
. | TRBV7-2 | CASRREMNTEAFF
. | TRBV5-6 | CASSPGLGSEAFF
. | TRBV3-1/TRBV3-2 | CASSLQASPGLWTF
. | TRBV6-5 | CASSYSGDRGETQYF
. | TRBV20-1 | CSARRDRAFF
. | TRBV19 | CALRSWSGELFF
once | TRBV30 | CAWSRAQGREQFF